The 5 T cell receptor beta chains below all came from one sample that was sequenced in a study of regulatory T cells in long-lasting Graves disease. The TCR beta library used iRepertoire HTBI primers with Arm-PCR amplification of CDR3. TCRdb reprocessed the multiplex PCR reads via MiXCR and lists one record per CDR3 protein. Here the sample spans a few hundred thousand distinct CDR3 sequences, approximately 15% being singletons. Noted time point: newly diagnosed GD, antithyroid drugs for less than 3 months. PBMC RNA was the source of the TCR library. The data also belong to a second study, concerning T cells in Graves' hyperthyroidism and ophthalmopathy.

The sample here was peripheral blood mononuclear cells (PBMCs), taken at new diagnosis, from a patient treated with antithyroid drugs. The receptors derive from a woman aged 40 to 50 with Graves disease.

This clonotype was seen repeatedly, ten times or more. This chain links TRBV2 with TRBJ2-5, with D hard to call. From germline, CDR1 is SNHLY and CDR2 FYNNEI. Trimming removed 1 base at V and 3 bases at J, with 9 bases between. The CDR3 runs 14 residues. CDR3 sequence: CASSEDATEETQYF. CDR3 bases: TGTGCCAGCAGTGAAGATGCAACCGAAGAGACCCAGTACTTC.

This clonotype was seen a few times. The rearrangement joins TRBV10-1 to TRBJ2-3; 7 bases match TRBD2. The CDR3 has 14 amino acids. Trimming at V came to 5 bases and at J to 3 bases, leaving 5 bases not matched to a gene. The germline CDR1 and CDR2 sequences are WNHNN and SYGVQD (reference sequence). CDR3 DNA sequence: TGCGCCAGCAGTCGGCTAGCGGTAACAGATACGCAGTATTTT. This encodes CASSRLAVTDTQYF.

The V call is TRBV29-1, the J call TRBJ1-1; TRBD1 aligns across 7 bases. This CDR3 comprises 14 residues. V gave up 6 bases and J gave up 3 bases; unmatched junction bases: 10. Germline assignment: CDR1 SQVTM and CDR2 ANQGSEA. CDR3 in DNA: TGCAGCGTGGTAGACAGGGACACCCACACTGAAGCTTTCTTT. It codes for CSVVDRDTHTEAFF.

This clonotype has a count of ten or more. The chain couples TRBV5-4 to TRBJ2-1, with D perhaps being TRBD1 or TRBD2 (5 bases each). Germline assignment: CDR1 SGHNT and CDR2 YYREEE (reference sequence). Trimming removed 9 bases at V and 1 base at J, with 17 bases between. The CDR3 is 15 amino acids. CDR3 loop: CATSGPGGSYNEQFF. The CDR3, as DNA: TGTGCCACCTCGGGACCGGGCGGGTCCTACAATGAGCAGTTCTTC. Based on the CDR3 plus reference TRBV5-4 and TRBJ2-1, the full variable domain is ETGVTQSPTHLIKTRGQQVTLRCSSQSGHNTVSWYQQALGQGPQFIFQYYREEENGRGNFPPRFSGLQFPNYSSELNVNALELDDSALYLCATSGPGGSYNEQFFGPGTRLTVL.

In its sample, this clonotype was seen a few times. The V gene is TRBV6-1, the J gene TRBJ2-1, with D hard to call. The CDR3 loop spans 14 amino acids. CDR1 and CDR2 (germline): MNHNS, SASEGT. V was trimmed by 7 bases and J by 8 bases, leaving 18 bases between them. In DNA, the CDR3 is TGTGCCAGCACAACCGGTGGCTCGAGCGATGAGCAGTTCTTC. It yields the protein CASTTGGSSDEQFF.